This T cell receptor (beta chain) comes out of a study of beta chain features in type 1 diabetes. Expressed TCRB transcripts got sequenced, as all isolated RNA was reverse transcribed. Sequencing used immunoSEQ multiplex PCR; TCRdb keeps in-frame clones, though not all of them. The sample lists over 700,000 clones; roughly 17% were seen once. The CDR3 sequence is 13 residues long. Per the germline V gene, CDR1 is SGHNT and CDR2 is YYREEE (reference sequence). With 8 bases clipped from V and 2 bases from J, the junction kept 6 bases outside the gene matches. This clone showed up just a few times. The antigen is undetermined. Study-wide results and limits: Researchers reported that naive, central memory and Treg TCRB repertoires appeared more similar in patients than in healthy donors. Within each of all four CD4+ subsets, Type 1 diabetes patients had TCRB CDR3s that were moderately but significantly shorter.

The single heparinised draw taken from each donor contained around 120 mL of blood on average. The sequence came from a woman aged 18-29 years in good health. The rearrangement links TRBV5-4 to TRBJ2-5; 7 bases map to TRBD2. Sample: naive CD4+ T cells from blood. CDR3 loop: CASGQRDQETQYF. CDR3 DNA: TGTGCCAGTGGGCAGCGGGATCAAGAGACCCAGTACTTC.